The 27 T cell receptor beta chains given below trace back to one sample, sequenced in a study of T cell changes during pregnancy in multiple sclerosis. TCRdb keeps only in-frame clones here, not all; method: immunoSEQ multiplex PCR. The sample consists of 30,000 to 40,000 clones, over 85% of them appearing once. This material consisted of CD4+ T cells from peripheral blood mononuclear cells, taken after pregnancy. Receptors originate from a female donor in good health, enrolled as a control in a pregnancy study.

The chain combines TRBV7-8 with TRBJ2-7, with 9 bases matching TRBD1. Germline values: CDR1 SGHVS, CDR2 FQNEAQ. The V segment lost 5 bases and the J segment 11 bases; nucleotides outside the gene matches: 13. CDR3 size: 14 residues. This CDR3 is CASSGGQGNLRKYF. DNA for the CDR3: TGTGCCAGCAGCGGTGGACAGGGGAATTTAAGGAAGTACTTC. The full variable domain, rest sourced from reference TRBV7-8 and TRBJ2-7, is GAGVSQSPRYKVAKRGQDVALRCDPISGHVSLFWYQQALGQGPEFLTYFQNEAQLDKSGLPSDRFFAERPEGSVSTLKIQRTQQEDSAVYLCASSGGQGNLRKYFGPGTRLTVT.

In this sample, this clone turned up once. The J gene is TRBJ2-7, the V gene TRBV6-1; perhaps TRBD1 as D (6 bases). Germline CDR1 is MNHNS and CDR2 is SASEGT. Trimming removed 10 bases from V and 3 bases from J, with 22 bases in between. CDR3 size: 15 residues. CDR3 sequence reads: CATSPTSDRFYEQYF. The CDR3 DNA reads TGTGCCACCTCACCCACCTCGGACAGATTCTACGAGCAGTACTTC.

The chain couples TRBV5-4 to TRBJ2-3; the D gene is possibly TRBD1 (5 bases). Germline V gives CDR1 SGHNT, CDR2 YYREEE (reference sequence). Trimming cost V 2 bases and J 9 bases, with 13 bases left between them. This CDR3 is 13 amino acids long. The CDR3 region has the DNA TGTGCCAGCAGCTTCCCCGATAGGGGCACGCAGTATTTT. It specifies CASSFPDRGTQYF. Looking up the rest from reference TRBV5-4 and TRBJ2-3 gives the full variable domain: ETGVTQSPTHLIKTRGQQVTLRCSSQSGHNTVSWYQQALGQGPQFIFQYYREEENGRGNFPPRFSGLQFPNYSSELNVNALELDDSALYLCASSFPDRGTQYFGPGTRLTVL.

The V call is TRBV28, the J call TRBJ1-5; 9 nucleotides match TRBD1. The CDR3 runs to 16 residues. The ends lost 4 bases at V and 1 base at J; junction bases unmatched: 5. Germline V CDR1 and CDR2: MDHEN, SYDVKM. CDR3 DNA: TGTGCCAGCAGTTCCTACAGGGGGCTAAGCAATCAGCCCCAGCATTTT. Its protein product is CASSSYRGLSNQPQHF.

This clone was picked up one time. The chain joins TRBV5-5 to TRBJ2-5; a weak D match, TRBD2 (6 bases). The V end lost 0 bases, the J end lost 5 bases, and 20 bases lay between the germline ends. CDR3 length: 17 amino acids. CDR1 and CDR2 (germline): SGHKS, YYEKEE (reference sequence). CDR3 loop: CASSLVGTSLGGETQYF. CDR3 DNA sequence: TGTGCCAGCAGCTTGGTAGGGACGTCCTTAGGAGGGGAGACCCAGTACTTC.

This chain uses TRBV6-6 with TRBJ1-1, with 8 bases identical to TRBD1. The V gene's germline CDR1 is MNHNY and CDR2 SVGAGI (reference sequence). The CDR3 has 14 amino acids. With V trimmed by 6 bases and J by 3 bases, 6 bases remained unmatched. The CDR3 reads CASSFQDRDTEAFF. CDR3 DNA: TGTGCCAGCAGCTTCCAGGACAGGGACACTGAAGCTTTCTTT.

This chain connects TRBV7-2 to TRBJ2-1; tentative D call: TRBD2 (5 bases). The CDR3 covers 14 residues. CDR1 is SGHTA and CDR2 is FQGNSA in the germline V gene. V gave up 1 base and J gave up 7 bases, with 11 bases separating them. CDR3 region: CASSLGAVSNEQFF. For the CDR3, the DNA is TGTGCCAGCAGCTTAGGAGCGGTTTCGAATGAGCAGTTCTTC.

The chain links TRBV19 to TRBJ1-5; 7 bases are a match to TRBD1. The CDR3 has 14 residues. The germline V gene encodes CDR1 LNHDA and CDR2 SQIVND (reference sequence). Unmatched junction bases numbered 6, after V lost 7 bases and J lost 3 bases. The CDR3 DNA is TGTGCCAGTAATCTCAGGGGGATCAATCAGCCCCAGCATTTT. Amino acid sequence: CASNLRGINQPQHF.

The chain links TRBV5-1 to TRBJ2-6, with 10 bases aligning to TRBD1. In germline, CDR1 is SGHRS, CDR2 YFSETQ. Germline trimming cut 4 bases from V and 3 bases from J; bases unmatched to any gene: 7. This CDR3 has 17 amino acids. For the CDR3, the DNA is TGCGCCAGCAGCCCCCGACAGGGGGCGAATGGGGCCAACGTCCTGACTTTC. Its protein product is CASSPRQGANGANVLTF.

CDR3 residues: CASSPGQGNSEGYTF. In DNA form, the CDR3 reads TGTGCCAGCAGTCCCGGACAGGGGAATTCGGAAGGCTACACCTTC. The V and J genes are TRBV6-6 and TRBJ1-2; 9 bases are shared with TRBD1. Germline V CDR1 and CDR2: MNHNY, SVGAGI (reference sequence). CDR3 length equals 15 residues. J lost 8 bases, V lost 5 bases, and 12 bases had no gene match.

The chain links TRBV15 to TRBJ2-1, with TRBD1 identical over 7 bases. This CDR3 region has 12 residues. The V gene's germline CDR1 is LNHNV and CDR2 YYDKDF (reference sequence). V dropped 3 bases and J dropped 7; count of bases not matched to a gene: 0. This chain's CDR3 is CATSRTGNEQFF. CDR3 sequence (DNA): TGTGCCACCAGCAGGACAGGGAATGAGCAGTTCTTC.

This clone has just one count. J is TRBJ2-1 and V is TRBV7-8; the D gene is possibly TRBD2 (6 bases). V lost 1 base and J lost 2, with 9 bases in between. The CDR3 is 15 amino acids. Germline values: CDR1 SGHVS, CDR2 FQNEAQ. DNA of the CDR3: TGTGCCAGCAGCTTAGACCGACTAGCCTACAATGAGCAGTTCTTC. This sequence encodes CASSLDRLAYNEQFF.

The CDR3: CASSGGRAQYF. In DNA form, the CDR3 reads TGTGCCAGTAGTGGGGGGAGGGCCCAGTACTTC. The chain is built from TRBV19 and TRBJ2-5, with 7 bases lining up with TRBD2. This CDR3 is 11 amino acids long. Looked up from germline, CDR1 is LNHDA and CDR2 is SQIVND (reference sequence). V shed 5 bases, J shed 9 bases, and the junction held 3 bases outside the gene matches.

The rearrangement joins TRBV27 to TRBJ2-3; TRBD1 matches at 9 bases. CDR3 size: 17 residues. Germline V gives CDR1 MNHEY, CDR2 SMNVEV (reference sequence). V was clipped by 5 bases and J by 0 bases; unmatched bases: 9. As DNA, the CDR3 is TGTGCCAGCAGTCCCACCTGGACAGGGGTGAGCACAGATACGCAGTATTTT. Its protein product is CASSPTWTGVSTDTQYF.

The chain joins TRBV28 to TRBJ2-1; 10 bases match TRBD2. The CDR3 loop spans 14 amino acids. Germline CDR1 reads MDHEN; CDR2 reads SYDVKM. This CDR3 is CASRGLAAYNEQFF. The CDR3 nucleotides read TGTGCTAGCCGCGGACTAGCGGCCTACAATGAGCAGTTCTTC.

This clone was observed a single time. This chain links TRBV5-6 with TRBJ2-1; the D gene is possibly TRBD1 (5 bases). Trimming left V 5 bases short and J 0 bases short, with 15 bases between. CDR3 size: 16 residues. Germline CDR1 is SGHDT and CDR2 is YYEEEE. Written as DNA, the CDR3 is TGTGCCAGCAGTCCCTTTGCAGGGCACTCCTACAATGAGCAGTTCTTC. It translates to CASSPFAGHSYNEQFF.

The chain couples TRBV6-5 to TRBJ2-2; D gene ambiguous. The CDR3 has 13 residues. CDR1 MNHEY and CDR2 SVGAGI come from the germline V gene. The ends were cut back, 7 bases at V and 8 bases at J, with 14 bases in the middle. The CDR3 bases are TGTGCCAGCACCGGTAGTTCCGTGGGGGAGCTGTTTTTT. Its protein product is CASTGSSVGELFF.

This clone was seen only once. The chain recombines TRBV7-9 with TRBJ1-5, with TRBD1 matching 7 bases. J was trimmed by 2 bases and V by 2 bases; bases with no gene match: 6. The CDR3 covers 16 residues. The germline V gene encodes CDR1 SEHNR and CDR2 FQNEAQ (reference sequence). The CDR3 protein is CASSLTSGTGNQPQHF. Here the CDR3 DNA reads TGTGCCAGCAGCTTAACTTCCGGGACAGGCAATCAGCCCCAGCATTTT.

The chain recombines TRBV5-1 with TRBJ1-1; TRBD1 is a possible D gene (5 bases). V was cut by 0 bases and J by 1 base, with 10 bases left in between. Germline CDR1 is SGHRS and CDR2 is YFSETQ. CDR3 length equals 15 residues. The CDR3 spells CASSLVTGTNTEAFF. The CDR3 bases are TGCGCCAGCAGCTTGGTAACAGGTACGAACACTGAAGCTTTCTTT.

This clone was recorded a few times. This sequence joins TRBV5-1 and TRBJ2-1; TRBD2 agrees at 7 bases. The germline V gene has CDR1 SGHRS and CDR2 YFSETQ. This CDR3 contains 15 residues. V lost 3 bases to trimming and J lost 0 bases; unmatched junction nucleotides: 3. The CDR3 region is CASSSLAISYNEQFF. The CDR3 DNA sequence: TGCGCCAGCAGCTCACTAGCGATCTCCTACAATGAGCAGTTCTTC.

CDR3 sequence reads: CASSSTGGARQPQHF. The CDR3 coding sequence is TGTGCCAGCAGCTCGACAGGGGGCGCGAGGCAGCCCCAGCATTTT. The chain carries TRBV6-5 and TRBJ1-5; the match to TRBD1 covers 10 bases. The CDR3 sequence is 15 residues long. J was trimmed by 7 bases and V by 6 bases; bases with no gene match: 9. Germline CDR1 MNHEY, CDR2 SVGAGI.

The CDR3 nucleotides read TGTGCCACCGGACAGGGCGGGAGTCGAGATACTGAAGCTTTCTTT. Protein: CATGQGGSRDTEAFF. The chain has TRBV10-3 and TRBJ1-1; TRBD1 matches at 8 bases. CDR1 is ENHRY and CDR2 is SYGVKD in the germline V gene. V was clipped by 10 bases and J by 5 bases; unmatched bases: 15. The CDR3 covers 15 residues.

The chain links TRBV15 to TRBJ2-7; 7 nucleotides line up with TRBD2. Germline loops: CDR1 LNHNV, CDR2 YYDKDF (reference sequence). The CDR3 sequence is 14 residues long. With 5 bases clipped from V and 1 base from J, the junction kept 5 bases outside the gene matches. In DNA, the CDR3 is TGTGCCACCAGCGTCGGGGGGACTTCCTACGAGCAGTACTTC. Its translation: CATSVGGTSYEQYF.

The CDR3 coding sequence is TGTGCCAGCAGCTTAGTGGGCAGGGGGTTTGGTTCACCCCTCCACTTT. Encoded protein: CASSLVGRGFGSPLHF. The chain recombines TRBV11-2 with TRBJ1-6; 7 positions match TRBD1. CDR1 and CDR2 (germline): SGHAT, FQNNGV. The CDR3 contains 16 residues. The V and J ends lost 1 base and 9 bases, in that order; junction bases with no gene match: 9.

The chain is built from TRBV5-1 and TRBJ2-2, with 8 bases that match TRBD1. Per the germline V gene, CDR1 is SGHRS and CDR2 is YFSETQ. The CDR3 has 19 amino acids. With 4 bases clipped from V and 0 bases from J, the junction kept 14 bases outside the gene matches. The CDR3 here is CASSRTINPGGANTGELFF. For the CDR3, the DNA is TGCGCCAGCAGCCGCACAATAAACCCAGGGGGCGCGAACACCGGGGAGCTGTTTTTT.

This clone appeared once. The genes are TRBV18 and TRBJ1-3, with D possibly matching TRBD1 (5 bases). Per germline, CDR1 KGHSH and CDR2 LQKENI. With 3 bases removed from V and 4 bases from J, the gap between germline ends came to 19 bases. This CDR3 has 17 amino acids. The CDR3 sequence: CASSPGRAPTGGNTIYF. The CDR3 coding sequence is TGTGCCAGCTCACCGGGCAGGGCCCCCACTGGGGGAAACACCATATATTTT.

The J gene is TRBJ2-1, the V gene TRBV6-1; 8 nucleotides align to TRBD2. CDR1 and CDR2 from the germline V gene are MNHNS and SASEGT. J gave up 7 bases and V 3 bases, and 8 bases lay outside the gene matches. The CDR3 loop spans 15 amino acids. The CDR3 DNA sequence: TGTGCCAGCAGTGAGAGGGGGACTAGAACGAATGAGCAGTTCTTC. This gives the protein CASSERGTRTNEQFF.